The rows below give T cell receptor beta chains drawn from one sample of a study of T-cell reconstitution after alpha-beta-depleted transplantation in children. TCRdb re-called the PCR reads with MiXCR, one entry per CDR3 protein. Of roughly 100,000 distinct CDR3 sequences in the sample, 4.5% to 7.5% were seen once. This specimen consisted of PBMCs, mostly from graft donor cells, obtained 60 days after TCRalphabeta/CD19-depleted stem cell transplant. The receptors shown here come from a female patient younger than 10 who had a stem cell transplant for Fanconi anemia, so the T cells may come from the graft donor. CDR3s include the opening cysteine and the closing phenylalanine or tryptophan. The D gene is left open where the match is weak. The size of a clone is reported for some rows only, either as once, few or many, or as a class for expanded clones.

J | size | D | V | CDR3 | DNA
TRBJ2-7 | many | . | TRBV29-1 | CSVVGASYEQYF | TGCAGCGTTGTTGGGGCCTCCTACGAGCAGTACTTC
TRBJ2-7 | many | . | TRBV7-9 | CASSPTAHEQYF | TGTGCCAGCAGCCCCACAGCCCACGAGCAGTACTTC
TRBJ2-3 | . | TRBD2 | TRBV7-2 | CASSPSGAGTTDTQYF | TGTGCCAGCAGCCCCTCTGGAGCGGGGACCACAGATACGCAGTATTTT
TRBJ2-1 | many | . | TRBV7-3 | CASSPGTSYNEQFF | TGTGCCAGCAGCCCTGGAACTTCCTACAATGAGCAGTTCTTC
TRBJ1-6 | . | . | TRBV28 | CASRGPNSPLHF | TGTGCCAGCAGGGGGCCTAATTCACCCCTCCACTTT
TRBJ2-5 | many | . | TRBV10-3 | CATDTGTQETQYF | TGTGCCACCGATACAGGGACCCAAGAGACCCAGTACTTC
TRBJ2-2 | many | . | TRBV5-1 | CASSLASLNTGELFF | TGCGCCAGCAGCTTGGCTAGCCTGAACACCGGGGAGCTGTTTTTT
TRBJ1-4 | many | TRBD1 | TRBV6-5 | CASSRQGRFYEKLFF | TGTGCCAGCAGTCGACAGGGGAGGTTCTATGAAAAACTGTTTTTT
TRBJ1-4 | few | TRBD1 | TRBV28 | CASNPDRGETNEKLFF | TGTGCCAGCAACCCGGACAGGGGAGAGACTAATGAAAAACTGTTTTTT
TRBJ1-2 | many | . | TRBV28 | CASSYGELYGYTF | TGTGCCAGCAGTTATGGGGAGCTCTATGGCTACACCTTC